This T cell receptor (beta chain) was sequenced for a study of CD8 T cells in Susac syndrome. Study-wide background: Within the sequenced group of Susac syndrome patients, roughly six showed active disease and fewer than 10 were in remission. Blood was drawn from patients with Susac syndrome. At that point, they were therapy-naive, on corticosteroids, or on intravenous immunoglobulin alone.

This clonotype was counted a single time. Its antigen is unidentified. Study results and caveats: In Susac syndrome, CD8+ expansion was highest in TEMRA and active disease.

It was with random hexamers that 0.5 to 1 ug RNA was reverse transcribed. The immunoSEQ assay covered 54 Vbeta and 13 Jbeta segments for CDR3. TCRdb itself ran the immunoSEQ multiplex PCR reads through MiXCR, one entry per CDR3 protein. Here the sample spans some 97,000 distinct CDR3 sequences, 95% being singletons. V lost 1 base and J lost 7, with 9 bases in between. Germline V lookup: CDR1 SGHDT, CDR2 YYEEEE. This CDR3 has 12 amino acids. Material: CD8+ T cells from PBMCs. The chain links TRBV5-6 to TRBJ2-7, with D hard to call. This receptor was obtained from a human donor with Susac syndrome. CDR3 sequence: CASSLRLLEQYF. The DNA for the CDR3 is TGTGCCAGCAGCTTGAGACTTCTGGAGCAGTACTTC.